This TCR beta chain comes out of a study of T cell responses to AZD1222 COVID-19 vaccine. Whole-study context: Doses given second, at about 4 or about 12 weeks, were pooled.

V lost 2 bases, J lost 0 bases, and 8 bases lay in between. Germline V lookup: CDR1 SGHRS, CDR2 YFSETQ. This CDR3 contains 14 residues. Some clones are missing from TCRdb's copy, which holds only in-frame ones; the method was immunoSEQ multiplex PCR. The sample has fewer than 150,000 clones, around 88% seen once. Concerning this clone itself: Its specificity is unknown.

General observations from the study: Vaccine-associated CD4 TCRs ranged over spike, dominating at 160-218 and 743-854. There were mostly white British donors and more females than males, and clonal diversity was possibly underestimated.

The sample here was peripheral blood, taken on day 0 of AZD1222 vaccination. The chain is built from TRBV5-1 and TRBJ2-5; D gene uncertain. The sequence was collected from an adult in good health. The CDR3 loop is CASSLDGYQETQYF. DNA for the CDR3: TGCGCCAGCAGCTTAGACGGCTACCAAGAGACCCAGTACTTC.